Presented here are 6 T cell receptor beta chains from one specimen sequenced in a study of human T cells and chemical hapten exposure. Described time point: patch test 2, 6 weeks after DPC sensitization. Treatment in this sample: therapeutic diphenylcyclopropenone sensitization with weekly scalp DPC. TCRdb reanalysed the RACE reads using MiXCR and keeps one entry per CDR3 protein. The sample holds a few hundred thousand distinct CDR3 sequences, around 6% seen once. Sequences were derived from whole blood, sampled in connection with sensitization to the hapten diphenylcyclopropenone (DPC). Source of these receptors: a young woman with alopecia areata. Some clones in this sample may be carry-over from other donors' samples.

This clonotype was detected only a few times. The CDR3 DNA follows: TGTGCCAGCAGCTTAGCTGGGGCGGGGTCGGTAGATACGCAGTATTTT. Its translation is CASSLAGAGSVDTQYF. The chain combines TRBV11-2 with TRBJ2-3, with D possibly matching TRBD2 (6 bases). CDR3 length equals 16 residues. From germline, CDR1 is SGHAT and CDR2 FQNNGV. With 1 base removed from V and 5 bases from J, the gap between germline ends came to 16 bases.

The CDR3: CASGLPRRTSGTRDTQYF. CDR3 DNA: TGTGCTAGTGGTTTGCCCCGCCGGACTAGCGGAACCAGGGATACGCAGTATTTT. This chain joins TRBV12-5 and TRBJ2-3; 10 bases align to TRBD2. The CDR3 sequence is 18 residues long. V shed 2 bases, J shed 6 bases, and the junction held 14 bases outside the gene matches. Per germline, CDR1 LGHNT and CDR2 FRNRAP.

Points on this clonotype: This may stem from a read error, because a much larger clone lies one nucleotide away. The chain links TRBV9 to TRBJ1-1; D unclear. The length of the CDR3 is 12 residues. Germline-derived CDR1 and CDR2 are SGDLS and YYNGEE. CDR3 nucleotide sequence: TGTGCCAGAAGCGGGGATTTCGGTGAAGCTTTCTTT. Translated: CARSGDFGEAFF.

This clonotype was seen more than once but under ten times. The V and J genes are TRBV21-1 and TRBJ2-7; the table's D call of TRBD1 was not tested on the DNA. TRBV21-1 is assigned pseudogene status. CDR3 length equals 19 residues. CDR3 coding DNA: TGTGCCAGCAGCAAATCTGCAAACTCCGGGACCCCGCCTTCCTACGAGCAGTACTTC. The encoded protein is CASSKSANSGTPPSYEQYF.

This clonotype was observed a few times. The chain combines TRBV7-2 with TRBJ1-1; the D is unclear. The V end was cut by 3 bases, the J end by 9 bases, with 2 bases between. This CDR3 is 9 amino acids long. Germline V lookup: CDR1 SGHTA, CDR2 FQGNSA. The CDR3 sequence is CASSFQAFF. In DNA, the CDR3 is TGTGCCAGCAGCTTCCAAGCTTTCTTT.

The chain couples TRBV6-5 to TRBJ1-2; D perhaps matches TRBD1 (5 bases). The germline gives CDR1 MNHEY, CDR2 SVGAGI. CDR3 length equals 15 residues. V lost 11 bases and J lost 1, with 20 bases in between. CDR3 protein: CASKFRDRLNYGYTF. The DNA of the CDR3 is TGTGCCTCCAAGTTCAGGGACCGACTTAACTATGGCTACACCTTC.